This T cell receptor (beta chain) emerged from a study of T cells in narcolepsy. Only in-frame clones appear in the TCRdb table, and some are missing; sequencing was by immunoSEQ multiplex PCR. The sample has tens of thousands of clones, around 81% seen once; the top ten hold 4% to 4.5%. The source material was memory (CD45RA-) CD4+ T cells from blood. This TCR derives from a human donor in good health.

CDR3 residues: CASSQDRGAQETQYF. The CDR3 nucleotides are TGCGCCAGCAGCCAAGATCGCGGGGCCCAAGAGACCCAGTACTTC. The V call is TRBV4-3, the J call TRBJ2-5; perhaps TRBD2 as D (6 bases). V was shortened by 0 bases and J by 1 base, with 9 bases between the two germline ends. The germline V gene has CDR1 LGHNA and CDR2 YSLEER. The CDR3 has 15 amino acids.